Many counts were recorded for the clone carrying this T cell receptor beta chain. Carrying unique molecular identifiers, the cDNA also gained a universal primer site through template switching. TCRdb itself ran the 5' RACE reads through MiXCR, one entry per CDR3 protein. The table shows about 570,000 distinct CDR3 sequences, with just under 10% occurring only once. The data stem from a study of identical twins. These records were also assigned to another study, of yellow fever vaccine responses in identical twins. From that paper: Reportedly, twins' vaccine T cell responses looked partly convergent and partly personalized.

The sequence was obtained from a woman under 30 in good health. The sequenced sample consisted of PBMCs.

The CDR3 loop is CASSLVFRQANTEAFF. The DNA for the CDR3 is TGTGCCAGCAGTTTAGTTTTCAGGCAGGCGAACACTGAAGCTTTCTTT. This chain uses TRBV12-3 or TRBV12-4 with TRBJ1-1, with D unclear. CDR3 length: 16 amino acids. V was trimmed by 1 base and J by 1 base, leaving 13 bases between them.